This T cell receptor (beta chain) was obtained from a study of T cells in tuberculosis listed by TCRdb under 2018. With respect to the entire study: In the study, CD1B tetramers and high-throughput TCR immunosequencing were combined to characterize T cells specific for the mycobacterial lipid antigen glucose monomycolate (GMM). PBMC from active tuberculosis patients were archived either before standard anti-tuberculosis treatment began or within 7 days of its start. With 10 to 11 people per group, a South African clinical cohort compared IGRA-negative adolescents, IGRA-positive adolescents with latent tuberculosis, and adults with active tuberculosis.

From the cysteine up to the phenylalanine, the CDR3 has a length of 16 residues. The sequence is cut down to CDR3 DNA, 48 bases in frame from base 1. According to the germline V gene, CDR1 reads SGHTA and CDR2 reads FQGNSA. V is cut back by 2 bases and J by 7 bases, with 9 bases in the junction unmatched. The time point label on this specimen signifies: new active TB diagnosis, blood taken before or within 7 days of starting treatment. Patients with active tuberculosis were defined as newly diagnosed, HIV-seronegative South African adults aged 18 years or older. Confirmation of active tuberculosis came from positive sputum smear microscopy and/or a positive M. tuberculosis culture. Immunosequencing of unsorted cryopreserved PBMC covered, on average, about 100,000 T cells per clinical donor. Concerning this clone itself: There is no known antigen for this receptor. Per-nucleotide qualities are absent, and no much larger clonotype sits a single base away.

TCR libraries were generated with the immunoSEQ multiplex PCR assay, using TCR-beta and/or TCR-alpha/delta assays for each sample. The amplified TCR libraries were sequenced on the Illumina high-throughput platform. The original pipeline was this. Clustering and dimensionality reduction relied on pairwise TCRdist distances among GMM-specific receptors from T cells that were either sorted ex vivo or expanded in vitro. The score assigned to each clinical repertoire was mean NN-distance, meaning the average TCRdist to the nearest 10% of tetramer-positive reference sequences. GEM TCR motif frequency was calculated as the fraction of unique TCRs that matched known GEM sequences by V/J usage and CDR3 length. Linear discriminant analysis with leave-one-out cross-validation, implemented in scikit-learn, was used to classify active tuberculosis. This immuneACCESS table, as held by TCRdb, lists in-frame sequences with V and J called but not all clones. Of the missing ones, under half trace to an unresolved V gene in checked studies; the others have no known cause. That table is the source of V, J and clone size, and D and trimming were worked out from the DNA. The sample yields 35,000 to 45,000 clones; roughly 94% were counted once. The ten top clones hold almost 4.5% of the sample.

On the study overall, not on this receptor specifically: With the diverse GMM-specific repertoire as input, a classifier achieved roughly 90% accuracy (AUROC about 0.93), whereas GEM motif frequencies as input gave roughly 70% accuracy. Clinical samples were chosen by availability of cryopreserved specimens, and active tuberculosis cases were adults while controls were adolescents. Smaller mean NN-distances to GMM-specific TCRs were observed in active tuberculosis TCR-alpha repertoires than in IGRA-negative controls, suggesting clonal expansion of GMM-specific TCRs. Smaller NN-distances were partly driven by shorter CDR3-alpha lengths in active tuberculosis patients, and statistical significance was not reached for the TCR-beta difference.

The chain is made from TRBV7-2 and TRBJ2-2; the junction holds 8 bases that match TRBD1. The TCR comes from an adult with tuberculosis. The sequencing used PBMCs, collected at tuberculosis diagnosis. This receptor carries the CDR3 CASSLLGQGAVGELFF. The DNA sequence is as follows: TGTGCCAGCAGCTTACTGGGGCAGGGGGCTGTCGGGGAGCTGTTTTTT.